What follows are 7 T cell receptor beta chains derived from one specimen sequenced in a study of T cell repertoires in cytomegalovirus infection. One entry per CDR3 protein, called by TCRdb with MiXCR from the reads. Altogether 350,000 to 550,000 distinct CDR3 sequences are present, roughly 30% being singletons, with the ten largest covering approximately 14%. Sequenced sample: PBMCs. Receptors were obtained from a human donor in good health (CMV status not recorded). Some clones in this sample may be carry-over from other donors' samples.

CDR3 in DNA: TGCGCCAGCAGCCAAGTAGGGTCTAGGACTTACACAGATACGCAGTATTTT. Its protein product is CASSQVGSRTYTDTQYF. V is TRBV4-1 and J is TRBJ2-3, with D maybe TRBD2 (5 bases). The germline V and J ends were trimmed by 1 base and 2 bases, with 16 bases remaining between them. The CDR3 runs 17 residues. The germline V gene has CDR1 MGHRA and CDR2 YSYEKL.

The chain uses TRBV11-2 and TRBJ2-3, with D uncertain. Germline V gene sequence: CDR1 SGHAT, CDR2 FQNNGV. Trimming pared 2 bases from V and 4 bases from J, leaving 13 bases between. This CDR3 has 15 amino acids. The CDR3 region is CASSLTPLEADTQYF. In nucleotides, the CDR3 is TGTGCCAGCAGCTTAACCCCGCTAGAAGCAGATACGCAGTATTTT.

With regard to this clonotype: Given a much more abundant clone one base away, this may be a read error. The V and J genes are TRBV6-6 and TRBJ1-2; 11 bases fit TRBD1. The V gene end was trimmed by 6 bases and the J gene end by 2 bases; junction bases not matched to a gene: 11. This CDR3 is built from 17 residues. Germline loops: CDR1 MNHNY, CDR2 SVGAGI (reference sequence). CDR3 region: CASRNRGQGVGNYGYTF. Here the CDR3 DNA reads TGTGCCAGCAGGAATAGGGGACAGGGGGTAGGAAACTATGGCTACACCTTC.

Turning to this clonotype: A much bigger clone sits one base away, suggesting this may be a read error. It is likely a read error, because the conserved phenylalanine at the end of the CDR3 is missing. The chain carries TRBV6-5 and TRBJ2-2, with D perhaps being TRBD1 or TRBD2 (5 bases each). This CDR3 has 15 amino acids. Trimming took 2 bases from V and 3 from J, leaving 10 bases between them. CDR1 MNHEY and CDR2 SVGAGI come from the germline V gene. The CDR3 spells CASSYGTHDTGELFL. The DNA of the CDR3 is TGTGCCAGCAGTTACGGGACCCACGACACCGGGGAGCTGTTTCTT.

This clonotype was picked up a small number of times. The rearrangement joins TRBV19 to TRBJ2-5; TRBD2 agrees at 15 bases. After removal of 10 bases from V and 4 bases from J, the junction contained 7 bases not matched to a gene. Germline CDR1 and CDR2: LNHDA and SQIVND (reference sequence). This CDR3 is 15 amino acids long. CDR3 coding DNA: TGTGCCACCCGGACTAGCGGGGGGGCCGGAGAGACCCAGTACTTC. The encoded protein is CATRTSGGAGETQYF.

J is TRBJ1-1 and V is TRBV28, with D possibly being TRBD1 (6 bases). V shed 7 bases and J shed 2 bases, with 26 bases lying between them. Germline assignment: CDR1 MDHEN and CDR2 SYDVKM. The CDR3 runs 18 residues. The CDR3 loop is CASKFGSLGAGVNTEAFF. CDR3 DNA: TGTGCCAGCAAATTTGGTAGCTTAGGGGCAGGGGTTAACACTGAAGCTTTCTTT.

The genes are TRBV20-1 and TRBJ2-1; 14 nucleotides line up with TRBD2. Germline CDR1 reads DFQATT; CDR2 reads SNEGSKA (reference sequence). The CDR3 has 17 amino acids. V was clipped by 1 base and J by 1 base; unmatched bases: 3. Written as DNA, the CDR3 is TGCAGTGCTAGAGCGACTAGCGGGGGGGCGTCCTACAATGAGCAGTTCTTC. Protein product: CSARATSGGASYNEQFF.